The source of this TCR beta chain is a study of spatial heterogeneity in lung cancer. Study overall: Detection of beta-chain sequences consistently exceeded that of alpha-chain sequences. Matched bulk RNA-seq yielded a T cell transcriptional module score. Counts of TCR transcripts in tumor regions correlated strongly with that score.

Germline CDR1 reads GTSNPN; CDR2 reads SVGIG (reference sequence). The CDR3 is 16 amino acids. Trimming removed 5 bases from V and 7 bases from J, with 24 bases in between. Each TCR cDNA molecule bore a unique molecular identifier. TCRdb reanalysed the 5' RACE reads using MiXCR and keeps one entry per CDR3 protein. There are about 5,000 distinct CDR3 sequences in the sample; under 15% occur only once, and about 9.5% lies in the top ten. Broader study findings: Counts of expanded intratumoral alpha and beta TCRs tracked tumor mutation counts.

This clonotype was counted only a few times. Its antigen is as yet unknown. Time point defined: sample taken at primary tumor resection. Unsorted whole RNA from tumor, nontumor lung or frozen PBMC underwent sequencing. The rearrangement links TRBV30 to TRBJ1-5; D uncertain. The sample was lung tumor tissue, taken at surgery. The receptor's source is a female donor with early-stage non-small cell lung cancer. CDR3 sequence reads: CAWEGKARARSQPQHF. The CDR3, as DNA: TGTGCCTGGGAAGGGAAGGCAAGGGCTCGAAGCCAGCCCCAGCATTTT.